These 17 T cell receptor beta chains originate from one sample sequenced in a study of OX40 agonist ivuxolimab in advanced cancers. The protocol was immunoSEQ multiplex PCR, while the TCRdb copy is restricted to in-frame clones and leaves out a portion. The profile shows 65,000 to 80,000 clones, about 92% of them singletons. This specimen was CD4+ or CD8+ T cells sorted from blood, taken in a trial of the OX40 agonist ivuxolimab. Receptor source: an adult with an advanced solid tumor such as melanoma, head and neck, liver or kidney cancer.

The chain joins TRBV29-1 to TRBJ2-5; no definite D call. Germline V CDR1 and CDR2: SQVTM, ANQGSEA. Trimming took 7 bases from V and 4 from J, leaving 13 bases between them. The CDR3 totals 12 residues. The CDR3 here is CSELGLGETQYF. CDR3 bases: TGCAGCGAGCTAGGGTTGGGAGAGACCCAGTACTTC.

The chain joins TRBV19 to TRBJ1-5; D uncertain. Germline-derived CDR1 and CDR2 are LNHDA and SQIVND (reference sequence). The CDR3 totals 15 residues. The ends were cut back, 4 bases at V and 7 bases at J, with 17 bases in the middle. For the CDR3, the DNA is TGTGCCAGTAGTAACCCCCCGGGAACGGGCCAGCCCCAGCATTTT. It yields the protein CASSNPPGTGQPQHF.

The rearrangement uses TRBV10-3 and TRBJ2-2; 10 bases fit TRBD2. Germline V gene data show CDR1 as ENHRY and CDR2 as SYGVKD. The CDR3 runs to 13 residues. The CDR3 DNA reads TGTGGTGCCGGGACTAGCGACACCGGGGAGCTGTTTTTT. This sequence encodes CGAGTSDTGELFF.

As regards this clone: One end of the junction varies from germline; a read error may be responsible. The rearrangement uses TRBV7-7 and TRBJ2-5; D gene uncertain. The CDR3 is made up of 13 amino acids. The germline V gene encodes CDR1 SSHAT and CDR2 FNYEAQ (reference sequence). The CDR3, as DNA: TGTGCTAGCAGCTTAGCCCGCCTAGAGACCCAGTACTTC. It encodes CASSLARLETQYF.

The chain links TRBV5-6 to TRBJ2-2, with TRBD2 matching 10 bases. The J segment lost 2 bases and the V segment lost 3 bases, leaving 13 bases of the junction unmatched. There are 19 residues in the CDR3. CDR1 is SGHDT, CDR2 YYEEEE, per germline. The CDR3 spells CASSSIRYSSGGNTGELFF. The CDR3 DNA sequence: TGTGCCAGCAGCTCTATACGCTACTCTAGCGGGGGAAACACCGGGGAGCTGTTTTTT.

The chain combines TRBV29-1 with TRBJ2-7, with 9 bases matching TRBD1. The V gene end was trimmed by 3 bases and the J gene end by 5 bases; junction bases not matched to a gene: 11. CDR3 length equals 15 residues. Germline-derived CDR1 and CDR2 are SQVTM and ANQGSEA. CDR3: CSVERADRGVDEQYF. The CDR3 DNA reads TGCAGCGTTGAGAGGGCGGACAGGGGTGTAGACGAGCAGTACTTC.

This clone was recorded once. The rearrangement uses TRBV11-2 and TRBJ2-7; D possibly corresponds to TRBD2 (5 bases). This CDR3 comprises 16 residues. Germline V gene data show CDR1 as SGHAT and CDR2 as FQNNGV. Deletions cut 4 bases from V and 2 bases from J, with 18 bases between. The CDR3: CASSSVAGLPPYEQYF. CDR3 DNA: TGTGCCAGCAGCTCCGTCGCGGGCCTTCCCCCCTACGAGCAGTACTTC.

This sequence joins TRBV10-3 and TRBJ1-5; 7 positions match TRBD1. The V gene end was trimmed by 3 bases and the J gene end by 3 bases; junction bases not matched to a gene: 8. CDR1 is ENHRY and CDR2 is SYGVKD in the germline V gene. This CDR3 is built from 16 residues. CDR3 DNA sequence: TGTGCCATCAGTGATGCCAGGGGGTATGACAATCAGCCCCAGCATTTT. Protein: CAISDARGYDNQPQHF.

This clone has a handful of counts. The CDR3 DNA reads as TGTGCCAGCAGCTTAGCCCGAGGGGCTGGCGAGCAGTACTTC. Translating it yields CASSLARGAGEQYF. The genes are TRBV11-3 and TRBJ2-7; TRBD1 or TRBD2 may be the D gene (5 bases each). Per germline, CDR1 SGHNT and CDR2 YENEEA. The CDR3 spans 14 residues. The V gene lost 1 base and the J gene lost 6 bases, with 13 bases spanning the gap.

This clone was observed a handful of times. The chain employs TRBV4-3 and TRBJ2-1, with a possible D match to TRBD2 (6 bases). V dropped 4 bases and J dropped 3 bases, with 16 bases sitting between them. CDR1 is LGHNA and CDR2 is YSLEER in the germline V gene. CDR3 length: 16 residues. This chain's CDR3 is CASSREGGAHYNEQFF. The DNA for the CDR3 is TGCGCCAGCAGCCGAGAAGGCGGGGCTCACTACAATGAGCAGTTCTTC.

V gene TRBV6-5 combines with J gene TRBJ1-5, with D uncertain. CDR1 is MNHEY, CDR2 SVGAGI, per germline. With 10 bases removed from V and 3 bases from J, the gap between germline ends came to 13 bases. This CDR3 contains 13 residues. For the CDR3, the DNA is TGTGCCACCGGGAGATGGGCCAATCAGCCCCAGCATTTT. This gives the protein CATGRWANQPQHF.

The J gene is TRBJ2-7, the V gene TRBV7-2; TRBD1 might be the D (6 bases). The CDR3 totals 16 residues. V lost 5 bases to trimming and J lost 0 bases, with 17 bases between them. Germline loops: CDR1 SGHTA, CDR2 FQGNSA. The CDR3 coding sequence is TGTGCCAGCAGCCCGGGGCATGTCAGGGGCTCCTACGAGCAGTACTTC. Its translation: CASSPGHVRGSYEQYF.

The CDR3 spells CASSLGTGPREQYF. In nucleotides, the CDR3 is TGTGCCAGCAGCTTAGGGACAGGCCCCCGCGAGCAGTACTTC. V is TRBV11-2 and J is TRBJ2-7; 7 nucleotides align to TRBD1. J lost 6 bases, V lost 1 base, and 6 bases had no gene match. The CDR3 loop spans 14 amino acids. Germline lookup yields CDR1 SGHAT and CDR2 FQNNGV. The complete variable domain, with remaining parts taken from reference TRBV11-2 and TRBJ2-7, reads EAGVAQSPRYKIIEKRQSVAFWCNPISGHATLYWYQQILGQGPKLLIQFQNNGVVDDSQLPKDRFSAERLKGVDSTLKIQPAKLEDSAVYLCASSLGTGPREQYFGPGTRLTVT.

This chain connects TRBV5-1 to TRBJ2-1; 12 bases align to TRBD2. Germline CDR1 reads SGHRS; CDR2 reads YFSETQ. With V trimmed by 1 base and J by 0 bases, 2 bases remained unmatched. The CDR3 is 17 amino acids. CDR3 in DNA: TGCGCCAGCAGCTTGACTAGCGGGAGGAGCTCCTACAATGAGCAGTTCTTC. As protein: CASSLTSGRSSYNEQFF.

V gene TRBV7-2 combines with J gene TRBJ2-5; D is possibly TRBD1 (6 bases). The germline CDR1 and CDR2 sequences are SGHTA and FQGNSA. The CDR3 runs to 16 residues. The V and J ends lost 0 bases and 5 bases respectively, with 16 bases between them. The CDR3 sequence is CASSLAHHRVEETQYF. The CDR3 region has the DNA TGTGCCAGCAGCTTAGCGCATCACAGGGTGGAGGAGACCCAGTACTTC.

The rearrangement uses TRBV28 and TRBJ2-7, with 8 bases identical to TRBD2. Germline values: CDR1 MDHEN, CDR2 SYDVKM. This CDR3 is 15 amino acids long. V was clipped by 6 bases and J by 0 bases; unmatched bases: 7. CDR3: CASRPSGLSSYEQYF. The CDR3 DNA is TGTGCCAGCAGGCCTAGCGGGCTAAGCTCCTACGAGCAGTACTTC.

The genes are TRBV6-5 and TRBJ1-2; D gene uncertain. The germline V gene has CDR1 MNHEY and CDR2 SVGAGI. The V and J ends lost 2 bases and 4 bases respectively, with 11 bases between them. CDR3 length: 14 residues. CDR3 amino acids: CASSYRHQFYGYTF. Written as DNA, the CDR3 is TGTGCCAGCAGTTACCGACACCAGTTCTATGGCTACACCTTC.